The present TCR beta chain was sequenced within a study of T cells expressing NK-cell markers. In the study overall: It was sorted CD3+CD56-NKG2C+, CD3+CD56+NKG2C- and CD3+CD56+NKG2C+ T cells that provided the TCR beta repertoires. In the group of eight sequenced donors, seven were HCMV-seropositive and one was seronegative.

A word on this clonotype: As yet, its antigen is unknown.

General study points: In four donors, dominant clonotypes made up about 28.3-65% of CD3+CD56-NKG2C+ cells.

Production of TCR beta cDNA relied on 5'RACE template switching with UMIs. From its re-call of the 5' RACE reads, TCRdb lists each CDR3 protein once, without DNA. Recorded here are about 370,000 distinct CDR3 sequences; the top ten clones represent about 10%. The germline gives CDR1 DFQATT, CDR2 SNEGSKA (reference sequence). CDR3 length: 13 amino acids. The chain has TRBV20-1 and TRBJ2-7. The sequenced sample consisted of blood T cells: a sorted CD56 or NKG2C T cell subset, CD4+ or CD8+ T cells, or bulk PBMC T cells (not recorded which). The TCR originated in a woman aged 50 to 65 in good health. Here the CDR3 reads CSASANPSYEQYF.